A single sample gave rise to the 18 T cell receptor beta chains below, sequenced in a study of shared clonotypes between healthy human individuals. The table came from immunoSEQ multiplex PCR; TCRdb's copy has only in-frame clones and leaves some out. The sample holds approximately 2,200,000 clones, about 92% seen once. CD45RO-negative, CCR7-selected cells formed the naive CD8 fraction, which excluded terminally differentiated effector memory CD45RA+ cells. What was sequenced was naive CD8+ T cells from PBMCs. These receptor sequences come from a man aged 18 to 30 in good health. Some clones in this sample may be carry-over from other donors' samples.

The chain combines TRBV27 with TRBJ2-6; weak D call: TRBD1 (6 bases). Germline assignment: CDR1 MNHEY and CDR2 SMNVEV (reference sequence). This CDR3 spans 16 amino acids. Between the trimmed V and J ends, which lost 5 bases and 1 base, there was a span of 12 bases. Here the CDR3 reads CASSQITGSGANVLTF. DNA for the CDR3: TGTGCCAGCAGTCAAATTACAGGGTCTGGGGCCAACGTCCTGACTTTC.

The rearrangement links TRBV27 to TRBJ2-1; D remains unclear. The CDR3 is made up of 14 amino acids. The germline V gene has CDR1 MNHEY and CDR2 SMNVEV (reference sequence). V lost 2 bases, J lost 6 bases, and 11 bases lay in between. The CDR3 bases are TGTGCCAGCAGTTTAATTCCATCGTTCAATGAGCAGTTCTTC. It specifies CASSLIPSFNEQFF.

The chain links TRBV13 to TRBJ2-1; a possible D gene is TRBD2 (6 bases). Between the trimmed V and J ends, which lost 1 base and 4 bases, there was a span of 11 bases. The V gene's germline CDR1 is PRHDT and CDR2 FYEKMQ (reference sequence). CDR3 length equals 15 residues. CDR3 nucleotide sequence: TGTGCCAGCAGCTTAGTTAGCGGAGAGTACAATGAGCAGTTCTTC. It translates to CASSLVSGEYNEQFF.

This clone came up a few times. This chain links TRBV5-1 with TRBJ2-4; possibly TRBD2 for D (6 bases). Trimming left V 2 bases short and J 4 bases short, with 13 bases between. CDR1 and CDR2 from the germline V gene are SGHRS and YFSETQ. The CDR3 has 15 residues. CDR3 coding DNA: TGCGCCAGCAGCTTTGCGGAGGGCACGAAAAACATTCAGTACTTC. It yields the protein CASSFAEGTKNIQYF.

The chain employs TRBV19 and TRBJ1-3; 7 positions match TRBD1. The junction had 10 bases not matched to a gene; V was cut back by 7 bases and J by 4 bases. Germline V gene lookup returns CDR1 LNHDA and CDR2 SQIVND (reference sequence). This CDR3 contains 15 residues. The CDR3 spells CASTLRDSSGNTIYF. The CDR3 DNA reads as TGTGCCAGTACCTTACGGGACAGCTCAGGAAACACCATATATTTT.

The gene calls are TRBV25-1 and TRBJ2-7, with D possibly TRBD2 on 5 matching bases. Trimming stripped 8 bases from V and 3 bases from J, with 17 bases between. This CDR3 has 14 residues. Germline V gene data show CDR1 as MGHDK and CDR2 as SYGVNS. CDR3 bases: TGTGCCAGCGCTAAAGGAGGCAGATACTACGAGCAGTACTTC. It is translated as CASAKGGRYYEQYF.

This clone was recorded once. J is TRBJ2-2 and V is TRBV13, with a tentative D call TRBD2 (5 bases). The V end lost 5 bases, the J end lost 6 bases, and 19 bases lay between the germline ends. This CDR3 spans 16 amino acids. Germline-derived CDR1 and CDR2 are PRHDT and FYEKMQ (reference sequence). CDR3 DNA: TGTGCCAGCAGCCATTTCGACGGGGATGGGGCCGGGGAGCTGTTTTTT. Translated, it gives CASSHFDGDGAGELFF.

The chain uses TRBV27 and TRBJ2-7; weak D call: TRBD1 (5 bases). The CDR3 contains 13 residues. Germline V CDR1 and CDR2: MNHEY, SMNVEV (reference sequence). V lost 6 bases and J 3 bases, leaving 12 bases between the germline ends. The CDR3 protein is CASRSRENYEQYF. The CDR3 DNA sequence: TGTGCCAGCAGATCCAGGGAAAACTACGAGCAGTACTTC.

The CDR3 here is CASSLPSTRFYEQYF. In nucleotides, the CDR3 is TGTGCCAGCAGTTTACCTAGCACTAGATTCTACGAGCAGTACTTC. The chain combines TRBV27 with TRBJ2-7; weak D call: TRBD2 (5 bases). This CDR3 is built from 15 residues. Trimming stripped 2 bases from V and 3 bases from J, with 14 bases between. Germline CDR1 is MNHEY and CDR2 is SMNVEV (reference sequence).

Comment on this clone: Other DNA sequences from this sample encode an identical CDR3 as well. The chain employs TRBV7-9 and TRBJ2-3; D not resolved. CDR1 is SEHNR, CDR2 FQNEAQ, per germline (reference sequence). This CDR3 is built from 13 residues. V shed 1 base and J shed 2 bases, with 4 bases lying between them. The CDR3 loop is CASSLVVTDTQYF. CDR3 nucleotides: TGTGCCAGCAGCTTAGTAGTCACAGATACGCAGTATTTT.

The V call is TRBV12-5, the J call TRBJ2-5; D unclear. The CDR3 is 11 amino acids. Germline V gives CDR1 LGHNT, CDR2 FRNRAP. The V end was cut by 3 bases, the J end by 1 base, with 0 bases between. This CDR3 reads CASGFQETQYF. The CDR3 DNA is TGTGCTAGTGGTTTCCAAGAGACCCAGTACTTC.

The chain links TRBV10-2 to TRBJ2-7; D ambiguous. The CDR3 length is 14 residues. CDR1 and CDR2 from the germline V gene are WSHSY and SAAADI. V was pared by 6 bases and J by 1 base, with 13 bases between. CDR3 sequence (DNA): TGCGCCAGCAGCCCTGAGGACGGATCCTACGAGCAGTACTTC. Amino acid sequence: CASSPEDGSYEQYF.

The chain is built from TRBV4-1 and TRBJ2-2; TRBD2 matches 10 bases. With 1 base clipped from V and 4 bases from J, the junction kept 9 bases outside the gene matches. This CDR3 region has 18 residues. The germline gives CDR1 MGHRA, CDR2 YSYEKL. CDR3 bases: TGCGCCAGCAGCCAAGTTGTCAGCGGGAGGGCGGGCACCGGGGAGCTGTTTTTT. Translation: CASSQVVSGRAGTGELFF.

V gene TRBV9 combines with J gene TRBJ2-7; 12 positions match TRBD2. The CDR3 covers 15 residues. Per the germline V gene, CDR1 is SGDLS and CDR2 is YYNGEE. J was trimmed by 6 bases and V by 0 bases; bases with no gene match: 4. CDR3 nucleotide sequence: TGTGCCAGCAGCGTAGCTGCTAGCGGGAGGGGCGAGCAGTACTTC. It codes for CASSVAASGRGEQYF.

Only a few counts were recorded for this clone. The chain couples TRBV10-1 to TRBJ1-1; no reliable D call. CDR3 length: 15 residues. Germline V gene sequence: CDR1 WNHNN, CDR2 SYGVQD (reference sequence). Deletions cut 5 bases from V and 0 bases from J, with 13 bases between. CDR3 nucleotides: TGCGCCAGCAGTACGAAGGCCACCCTGAACACTGAAGCTTTCTTT. Residues: CASSTKATLNTEAFF.

The chain employs TRBV7-9 and TRBJ2-1; D gene uncertain. The CDR3 is made up of 12 amino acids. V was clipped by 11 bases and J by 8 bases, with 16 bases between them. The germline CDR1 and CDR2 sequences are SEHNR and FQNEAQ (reference sequence). CDR3 bases: TGTGCCGGCACGCCCCTTTGGGATGAGCAGTTCTTC. As protein: CAGTPLWDEQFF.

A note on this clone: The sample has other DNA sequences that encode this CDR3 too. V and J are TRBV9 and TRBJ2-3; 8 nucleotides agree with TRBD2. V gave up 0 bases and J gave up 1 base; unmatched junction bases: 4. CDR1 is SGDLS, CDR2 YYNGEE, per germline. The CDR3 totals 16 residues. The CDR3 region has the DNA TGTGCCAGCAGCGTAGCGGGAGCGGGGGGCACAGATACGCAGTATTTT. Protein sequence: CASSVAGAGGTDTQYF.

This sequence joins TRBV29-1 and TRBJ2-1; D is ambiguous. The CDR3 is made up of 11 amino acids. Trimming cost V 6 bases and J 10 bases, with 13 bases left between them. Germline V CDR1 and CDR2: SQVTM, ANQGSEA. The CDR3 DNA reads TGCAGCGTGATAAGCCCTTCGGAGCAGTTCTTC. The encoded protein is CSVISPSEQFF.